This TCR beta chain was retrieved from a study of cytomegalovirus exposure and HLA in healthy donors (dated by TCRdb to the late 2010s). Turning to the overall study: An earlier analysis of 550 to 700 of the donors reported 250 to 300 Gb of sequence data and around 110 million unique TCR beta sequences from around 200 million T cells. An early release covering 500 to 750 HLA-typed donors comprised roughly 300 gigabases of sequencing data and tens of millions of unique TCR sequences. Among the roughly 430 genotyped donors, approximately 82% belonged to the genetic ancestry cluster associated with self-reported Caucasian donors. The aim of the study was to test whether cataloging public T cell receptors could identify signatures of past pathogen exposure. Using immunosequencing, the study profiled T cell repertoires from roughly 650 subjects and related those repertoires to cytomegalovirus serostatus. A separate validation cohort of 100 to 150 different subjects was used in addition to the approximately 700-subject first cohort. The study combined high-throughput TCR immunosequencing, statistical association of individual TCRs with disease status, and machine learning to predict cytomegalovirus infection status. A later analysis re-examined previously published TCR beta repertoires from around 670 donors and added high-resolution HLA genotyping to investigate patterns of TCR occurrence. Rather than using new phenotypic data, the later analysis identified candidate immune exposures from TCR beta sequences and from how often those sequences occurred across donors. An earlier analysis of some 500 of the donors used high-throughput TCR beta sequencing to judge whether each TCR beta V gene segment behaved as functional or pseudogenic. Alongside the repertoire data, information on donor age, sex, ethnicity and CMV serostatus was compiled. A later genetic analysis used genome-wide SNP genotypes for about three fifths of the 666 donors, treating that subset as a discovery cohort. Every discovery cohort repertoire had been produced on one sequencing platform. Class I and class II HLA loci were covered by the typing at four-digit resolution. Typing coverage varied by locus: about 620-640 donors for A, B, C, DRB1 and DQB1; more than 500 for DQA1; around 570 for DPA1; roughly 450 for DPB1. Roughly 5 DR-DQ haplotypes were handled as single units for association and clustering, since linkage in the cohort was strong. Across 300 to 500 genotyped donors of the cohort, an average of 235,054 unique TCR beta nucleotide sequences per donor were sequenced, and roughly 17% of those sequences were non-productive.

A word on this clone: Its antigen specificity is not known. No much larger clone exists at a distance of one base, and base qualities are not known.

Findings and caveats that apply to the study as a whole: In a later analysis, most CMV-associated TCR beta chains were found to appear HLA-restricted, with HLA associations seemingly driven largely by CMV exposure. While some public TCRs were present in many individuals, most TCR sequences turned up only very rarely across donors. An earlier analysis of some 560 of the donors showed that most TCR beta V segments appeared in productive rearrangements either about 87% or about 30% of the time, which broadly matched IMGT annotations. According to the authors, the approach could potentially be generalized to other disease states and immunological phenotypes. In both the original and validation cohorts, the classifier was reported to diagnose cytomegalovirus status with high specificity and sensitivity. The presence/absence analyses assumed that sequencing depth was roughly uniform across donors, and that assumption may not be true. A further reported finding was that TCR beta sequences accurately predicted the HLA-A and HLA-B alleles for most subjects in the first cohort. V-gene and J-gene trimming of TCR beta chains was associated with a missense DCLRE1C variant in a later genetic analysis, and the association was replicated in an independent cohort. A later analysis found that TCR association rates varied across HLA loci, with DRB1 alleles showing the most associated TCRs and HLA-C alleles the fewest. A cluster of highly shared sequence variants was judged likely to represent a technical artifact of the sequencing pipeline. Immune exposure information for the cohort was limited to CMV serostatus. Some IMGT-functional V segments, including TRBV6-2 and TRBV6-3, could not be distinguished by the 87-base-pair reads and were therefore excluded. Because HLA typing was unavailable for some donors at each locus, only the typed subset was used in association tests. In a later analysis, HLA-associated TCR beta chains showed more clonal expansion and lower generation probabilities than non-associated chains that were equally common. Correlated functional status among segregating V segments might reflect linkage disequilibrium, but an unknown experimental factor could not be ruled out. A few of the identified cytomegalovirus-associated TCR beta chains were confirmed in vitro to be specific for cytomegalovirus antigens. The study listed 164 TCR beta chains as associated with cytomegalovirus. A later analysis reported that several top co-occurrence clusters appeared linked to parvovirus B19, influenza, CMV and Epstein-Barr virus. A later genetic analysis reported fewer N-insertions in productive TCRs among donors in an Asian-associated ancestry cluster than the 666-donor mean. The earlier analysis of approximately 590 of the donors excluded 15 to 20 rarely observed V segments, including chromosome 9 orphons, because counts were too low. When HLA alleles, especially DR and DQ, strongly co-occurred, attributing TCR associations to individual alleles was difficult. The cohort was sequenced for TCR beta chains only, and without alpha or paired-chain data the features that could be detected were limited. A later analysis associated 17,000 or so TCR beta sequences with specific HLA alleles at a false discovery rate of 0.05.

From the cysteine through the phenylalanine, the CDR3 covers 14 amino acids. Of the read, only the CDR3 DNA is kept; its 42 bases are in frame from base 1. Germline trimming: 5 bases from V, 6 bases from J; junction bases outside gene matches: 3. In the germline V gene, CDR1 corresponds to SGHNT and CDR2 to YENEEA. The cohort was made up of 500 to 850 healthy bone marrow donors. All cohort members were sampled while nominally healthy, although unrecorded immune exposures were likely present. The donor was CMV seropositive and was included in the group of some 290 seropositive cohort members. Every donor gave a peripheral blood sample, and the peripheral blood mononuclear cells from that sample were used for TCR beta sequencing. Genomic DNA was extracted from the blood cell samples with the Qiagen DNeasy Blood Extraction Kit. Library prep was done by the immunoSEQ multiplex PCR assay. The multiplex PCR relied on a mix of 60 forward primers for TCR Vbeta segments and 13 reverse primers for TCR Jbeta segments. A multiplex PCR assay on genomic DNA amplified the CDR3 region of rearranged TCR beta genes. The amplified TCR beta libraries were sequenced on the Illumina HiSeq System as 87-base-pair reads. On the authors' methods: In a later analysis, tens of millions of unique TCR beta chains were counted across the 650 to 700 repertoires, and roughly 9.9 million of these chains were shared by at least two donors. To remove PCR and sequencing errors, raw reads were error-corrected and collapsed into unique sequences using a nearest-neighbor algorithm that merged closely related sequences. CDR3 sequences were aligned to IMGT reference sequences to assign V, D and J gene segments. For a sequence to be retained, a match of at least six nucleotides was required to both a V gene segment and a J gene segment. A rearrangement counted as productive if the CDR3 had no stop codons and remained in frame with V and J, and every other rearrangement counted as non-productive. Following IMGT convention, CDR3 was defined as the stretch from the second conserved V-encoded cysteine to the conserved J-encoded phenylalanine. The earlier analysis of about 590 of the donors excluded sequences that lacked an unambiguous match to a single V gene segment. In an earlier analysis of 450 to 700 of the donors, V segments were called functional above 56.7% productive rearrangements and were called segregating when the between-donor standard deviation exceeded 5%. A statistical classification framework was developed to diagnose cytomegalovirus status using the catalog of TCR beta chain sequences. In a later analysis, V and J genes were assigned by comparing TCR nucleotide sequences against IMGT/GENE-DB human TR gene sequences. In a later analysis, CDR3 sequences and most-parsimonious VDJ recombination scenarios were assigned using the TCRdist pipeline. In a later analysis, each TCR beta chain was defined by its CDR3 amino acid sequence together with its V-gene family, and reads lacking a unique V-gene family were excluded. To address suspected cross-contamination and a sequencing artifact, a later analysis removed roughly 580 highly shared, low-generation-probability nucleotide sequences. In a later analysis, a clonal expansion index was calculated for each public chain from normalized within-repertoire ranks of inferred template counts. In a later analysis, generation probabilities were computed using a VDJ recombination model fitted to out-of-frame rearrangements, and the results were checked against IGoR. A later analysis scored TCR-TCR, TCR-HLA and TCR-CMV co-occurrence with hypergeometric tests, applying a repertoire-size bias correction to TCR pairs. False discovery rates were estimated in a later analysis by permuting HLA or CMV assignments 20 times. In a later analysis, co-occurring TCRs were grouped using DBSCAN, and TCRdist sequence similarity was added for clustering within HLA-allele-positive subsets. Repertoires with fewer than 30,000 or more than 120,000 public chains were left out of co-occurrence clustering, as were roughly five repertoires with anomalous nucleotide sharing. TCRdb carries this immuneACCESS record with in-frame sequences only. Its versions omit some clonotypes, under half of them owing to an unresolved V gene in the studies checked, with the rest unexplained. For V, J and clone size, that table is used; D and trimming come from the DNA. In all, the sample holds some 120,000 clones, and over 60% of those were seen once. The ten largest clones take up 2.5% to 3.5% of the sample.

The TCR sequence derives from a woman between 18 and 29 years old in good health and CMV-seropositive. The rearranged segments are TRBV11-3 and TRBJ2-1; 11 central nucleotides agree with TRBD2. Input material: PBMCs. The nucleotide sequence is TGTGCCAGCAGCATCGGACTAGCGGGCAATGAGCAGTTCTTC. This sequence encodes CASSIGLAGNEQFF. The entire variable domain, with the stretches around the CDR3 drawn from the reference TRBV11-3 and TRBJ2-1 proteins, is EAGVVQSPRYKIIEKKQPVAFWCNPISGHNTLYWYLQNLGQGPELLIRYENEEAVDDSQLPKDRFSAERLKGVDSTLKIQPAELGDSAVYLCASSIGLAGNEQFFGPGTRLTVL.